This is a list of T cell receptor beta chains from one sample in a study of cytotoxic CD8 clonotypes in ibrutinib-treated CLL. TCRdb keeps only in-frame clones here, not all; method: immunoSEQ multiplex PCR. The table records 110,000 to 150,000 clones, roughly 76% of them present only once. This specimen consisted of PBMCs, obtained after 24 months of ibrutinib treatment. Receptors were obtained from a human donor with chronic lymphocytic leukemia. The CDR3 runs from the conserved cysteine through the conserved F or W. The D gene is left open where the match is weak. Clone sizes are given selectively: once, few, many, or a class where the clone is expanded.

TRBJ2-3,TRBV5-1,TRBD2,NA,CASRWREHTDTQYF,TGCGCCAGCAGGTGGCGGGAGCACACAGATACGCAGTATTTT
TRBJ1-4,TRBV30,NA,NA,CAWSVGNEKLFF,TGTGCCTGGAGTGTCGGCAATGAAAAACTGTTTTTT
TRBJ2-7,TRBV28,NA,NA,CASSPAGTKDYEQYF,TGTGCCAGCAGTCCCGCGGGGACGAAGGACTACGAGCAGTACTTC
TRBJ1-2,TRBV6-6,NA,NA,CASSYSARNYGYTF,TGTGCCAGCAGTTACTCGGCCCGTAACTATGGCTACACCTTC
TRBJ2-7,TRBV18,NA,NA,CASSPPRNPYEQYF,TGTGCCAGCTCCCCGCCCCGGAACCCCTACGAGCAGTACTTC
TRBJ2-7,TRBV7-9,NA,NA,CASSPTRGLHEQYF,TGTGCCAGCAGCCCCACCAGGGGTCTCCACGAGCAGTACTTC
TRBJ1-2,TRBV28,TRBD1,NA,CASSIGYRGGYGYTF,TGTGCCAGCAGCATAGGGTACAGGGGAGGCTATGGCTACACCTTC
TRBJ2-7,TRBV11-1,TRBD2,NA,CASSSERGPYEQYF,TGTGCCAGCAGCAGCGAGCGGGGGCCCTACGAGCAGTACTTC
TRBJ1-4,TRBV5-1,NA,once,CASSLGTTTNEKLFF,TGCGCCAGCAGCTTGGGGACCACAACTAATGAAAAACTGTTTTTT
TRBJ1-2,TRBV6-6,NA,once,CASSHTPGTNYGYTF,TGTGCCAGCAGCCACACCCCGGGAACTAACTATGGCTACACCTTC
TRBJ1-5,TRBV30,NA,NA,CAWSGGGGQPQHF,TGTGCCTGGAGTGGGGGGGGCGGGCAGCCCCAGCATTTT
TRBJ2-5,TRBV18,NA,NA,CASSPTVGPQETQYF,TGTGCCAGCTCACCCACTGTGGGCCCACAAGAGACCCAGTACTTC
TRBJ1-5,TRBV29-1,TRBD1,NA,CSVGIGGAGNQPQHF,TGCAGCGTTGGCATAGGGGGCGCGGGCAATCAGCCCCAGCATTTT
TRBJ1-3,TRBV7-3,NA,NA,CASSEGVGLIGGNTIYF,TGTGCCAGCAGTGAAGGGGTAGGGCTTATCGGTGGAAACACCATATATTTT
TRBJ1-4,TRBV27,NA,NA,CASSLERREKLFF,TGTGCCAGCAGTTTGGAGAGGCGTGAAAAACTGTTTTTT
TRBJ2-5,TRBV19,NA,NA,CASSPRTQETQYF,TGTGCCAGTAGTCCCCGGACCCAAGAGACCCAGTACTTC
TRBJ1-4,TRBV30,NA,NA,CAWSVQDATNEKLFF,TGTGCCTGGAGTGTACAGGACGCAACTAATGAAAAACTGTTTTTT
TRBJ2-5,TRBV11-2,NA,NA,CASSTVGETQYF,TGTGCCAGCAGCACCGTTGGGGAGACCCAGTACTTC
TRBJ2-3,TRBV7-8,NA,NA,CASSLAATSTDTQYF,TGTGCCAGCAGCTTAGCAGCAACTAGCACAGATACGCAGTATTTT
TRBJ1-6,TRBV30,TRBD1,NA,CAWSRDSGGAPLHF,TGTGCCTGGAGTCGGGACAGCGGCGGGGCACCCCTCCACTTT
TRBJ2-3,TRBV4-1,NA,NA,CASSPGADTSTDTQYF,TGCGCCAGCAGCCCAGGAGCAGATACTAGCACAGATACGCAGTATTTT
TRBJ2-3,TRBV5-1,NA,NA,CASRATGEGTDTQYF,TGCGCCAGCAGGGCAACAGGGGAGGGCACAGATACGCAGTATTTT
TRBJ2-1,TRBV11-3,TRBD2,NA,CASSPRPGLAGGEQFF,TGTGCCAGCAGCCCCCGCCCGGGACTAGCCGGTGGTGAGCAGTTCTTC
TRBJ1-6,TRBV16,TRBD1,medium-sized,CASSHWTGRDSPLHF,TGTGCCAGCAGCCACTGGACAGGGAGGGATTCACCCCTCCACTTT
TRBJ2-7,TRBV27,TRBD1,NA,CASSLSVGTGRYEQYF,TGTGCCAGCAGTTTATCGGTCGGGACAGGTCGGTACGAGCAGTACTTC
TRBJ1-2,TRBV30,NA,NA,CAWSGGDYYGYTF,TGTGCCTGGAGTGGCGGGGACTACTATGGCTACACCTTC
TRBJ1-3,TRBV14,NA,NA,CASAEGGGLSSGNTIYF,TGTGCCAGCGCAGAAGGGGGAGGCCTGAGCTCTGGAAACACCATATATTTT
TRBJ1-5,TRBV5-1,TRBD1,NA,CASSLGTGIGPQHF,TGCGCCAGCAGCCTAGGGACAGGAATCGGCCCCCAGCATTTT
TRBJ2-7,TRBV10-3,TRBD1,NA,CASSVGGQGSYEQYF,TGTGCCTCTTCGGTTGGGGGACAGGGATCCTACGAGCAGTACTTC
TRBJ1-2,TRBV28,TRBD1,NA,CASSLWAGGNGYTF,TGTGCCAGCAGTTTATGGGCAGGGGGCAATGGCTACACCTTC
TRBJ2-1,TRBV4-2,NA,NA,CASSQTWAHNEQFF,TGTGCCAGCAGTCAGACGTGGGCTCACAATGAGCAGTTCTTC
TRBJ1-2,TRBV6-5,NA,NA,CASSYEQGRPYGYTF,TGTGCCAGCAGTTACGAGCAGGGGCGCCCCTATGGCTACACCTTC
TRBJ1-5,TRBV7-8,NA,NA,CASSPKRASNQPQHF,TGTGCCAGCAGCCCAAAGAGGGCCTCCAATCAGCCCCAGCATTTT
TRBJ1-3,TRBV28,NA,NA,CASSPQGFGNTIYF,TGTGCCAGCAGCCCACAGGGTTTTGGAAACACCATATATTTT
TRBJ1-1,TRBV28,NA,NA,CASSLGGGLGAHLVGAFF,TGTGCCAGCAGTTTGGGAGGTGGGTTAGGGGCCCACCTAGTGGGGGCTTTCTTT
TRBJ2-1,TRBV19,NA,NA,CASSGRDTNNEQFF,TGTGCCAGTAGTGGTCGGGACACGAACAATGAGCAGTTCTTC
TRBJ1-1,TRBV5-4,TRBD1,once,CASSLGPGTGRTEAFF,TGTGCCAGCAGCTTGGGCCCTGGGACAGGGAGGACTGAAGCTTTCTTT
TRBJ1-5,TRBV28,TRBD1,NA,CASSIIDRDNQPQHF,TGTGCCAGCAGTATAATTGACAGGGACAATCAGCCCCAGCATTTT